The 4 T cell receptor beta chains below were found in one sample sequenced in a study of graft-versus-host responses after intestinal transplantation. These TCRs' antigens remain unknown. Libraries were prepared by immunoSEQ multiplex PCR; TCRdb keeps only in-frame clonotypes and omits some of them. The sample carries roughly 81,000 clones, about four fifths recorded once. The specimen was unstimulated CD4+ T cells sorted from spleen or lymph node cells, collected before intestinal transplant. All receptors derive from a human donor who received an intestinal transplant.

The chain links TRBV6-5 to TRBJ1-4; no firm D call. Deletions cut 9 bases from V and 4 bases from J, with 12 bases between. This CDR3 region has 13 residues. CDR1 MNHEY and CDR2 SVGAGI come from the germline V gene. The DNA for the CDR3 is TGTGCCAGGGTTTGTCAGGTTAATGAAAAACTGTTTTTT. Translated: CARVCQVNEKLFF.

The rearrangement uses TRBV4-2 and TRBJ2-1; 9 bases are a match to TRBD1. The CDR3 contains 15 residues. Germline V gives CDR1 LGHNA, CDR2 YNFKEQ. V lost 4 bases and J lost 4; bases outside the gene matches: 5. The CDR3 region is CASSPRDREYNEQFF. In DNA form, the CDR3 reads TGTGCCAGCAGCCCCCGGGACAGGGAATACAATGAGCAGTTCTTC.

The chain couples TRBV2 to TRBJ2-3; D unresolved. Trimming cost V 8 bases and J 0 bases, with 12 bases left between them. CDR1 is SNHLY and CDR2 is FYNNEI in the germline V gene. The CDR3 has 14 residues. CDR3 sequence reads: CASQLYSSTDTQYF. The CDR3, as DNA: TGTGCCAGCCAACTTTATTCTAGCACAGATACGCAGTATTTT.

The chain combines TRBV11-1 with TRBJ2-1, with D maybe TRBD1 (5 bases). CDR1 SGHAT and CDR2 FQDESV come from the germline V gene (reference sequence). The length of the CDR3 is 15 residues. V lost 0 bases to trimming and J lost 2 bases, with 8 bases between them. CDR3 coding DNA: TGTGCCAGCAGCTTAGCGCAGGGTCCCTACAATGAGCAGTTCTTC. This codes for CASSLAQGPYNEQFF. The complete variable domain, with remaining parts taken from reference TRBV11-1 and TRBJ2-1, reads EAEVAQSPRYKITEKSQAVAFWCDPISGHATLYWYRQILGQGPELLVQFQDESVVDDSQLPKDRFSAERLKGVDSTLKIQPAELGDSAMYLCASSLAQGPYNEQFFGPGTRLTVL.